The sequence of this T cell receptor (beta chain) was determined in a study of T cells of healthy individuals. This clonotype was found many times. Each CDR3 protein gets one entry after TCRdb re-called the 5' RACE reads with MiXCR. The table shows about 82,000 distinct CDR3 sequences, with roughly 5% occurring only once. The germline CDR1 and CDR2 sequences are SQVTM and ANQGSEA. The ends were cut back, 7 bases at V and 3 bases at J, with 9 bases in the middle. The CDR3 consists of 11 residues. This rearrangement joins TRBV29-1 to TRBJ1-1, with a possible D match to TRBD1 (5 bases). The sequence was obtained from a female donor in good health. The CDR3 spells CSGRGDTEAFF. CDR3 sequence (DNA): TGCAGCGGTCGGGGGGACACTGAAGCTTTCTTT. The full variable domain, completed using reference TRBV29-1 and TRBJ1-1, is SAVISQKPSRDICQRGTSLTIQCQVDSQVTMMFWYRQQPGQSLTLIATANQGSEATYESGFVIDKFPISRPNLTFSTLTVSNMSPEDSSIYLCSGRGDTEAFFGQGTRLTVV.